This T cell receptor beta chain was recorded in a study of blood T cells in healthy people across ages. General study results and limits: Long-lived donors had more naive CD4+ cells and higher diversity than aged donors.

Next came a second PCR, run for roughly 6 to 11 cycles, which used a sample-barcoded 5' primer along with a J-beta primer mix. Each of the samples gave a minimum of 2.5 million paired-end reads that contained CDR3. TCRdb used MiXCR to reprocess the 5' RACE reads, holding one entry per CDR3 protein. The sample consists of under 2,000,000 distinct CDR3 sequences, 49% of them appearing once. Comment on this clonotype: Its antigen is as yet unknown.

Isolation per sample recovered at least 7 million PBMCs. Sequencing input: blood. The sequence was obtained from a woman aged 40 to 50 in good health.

CDR3 nucleotides: TGTGCCAGCAGCTATACAGGGCCTTATGGCTACACCTTC. It translates to CASSYTGPYGYTF. The rearrangement joins TRBV7-9 to TRBJ1-2, with D tentatively TRBD1 (6 bases). With 4 bases removed from V and 5 bases from J, the gap between germline ends came to 11 bases. The V gene's germline CDR1 is SEHNR and CDR2 FQNEAQ (reference sequence). This CDR3 has 13 amino acids.